A selection of T cell receptor beta chains follows, all from one sample in a study of early T cells in non-severe SARS-CoV-2 infection. Each CDR3 protein gets one entry after TCRdb re-called the 5' RACE reads with MiXCR. The sample shows roughly 56,000 distinct CDR3 sequences, roughly a tenth of them seen only once. Sequenced material: whole blood. The receptors were sampled from an adult who was a healthcare worker with PCR-confirmed SARS-CoV-2 infection or an uninfected control (not recorded which). Both conserved end residues are part of each CDR3. Rows give clone size only sometimes, using once, few, many, or a class for an expanded clone.

size	V	J	CDR3
few	TRBV6-1	TRBJ2-2	CASRHTPGGAGELFF
NA	TRBV14	TRBJ2-1	CASSQGGQGVKQFF
NA	TRBV5-4	TRBJ2-3	CASSWRLAGGTDTQYF
NA	TRBV10-2	TRBJ1-1	CASSDFGQGVMGTEAFF
NA	TRBV12-3/TRBV12-4	TRBJ1-6	CASSRSGGGMPPLHF
many	TRBV2	TRBJ1-6	CASSPDRVTYNSPLHF
few	TRBV4-2	TRBJ2-3	CASSQALAGGITDTQYF
many	TRBV7-3	TRBJ2-1	CASSLASGGTAFF
NA	TRBV6-5	TRBJ2-2	CASSHVASGGDPGELFF
few	TRBV10-2	TRBJ1-1	CATQGGEVGTEAFF
few	TRBV2	TRBJ2-5	CASVRGQLNQETQYF
few	TRBV5-1	TRBJ2-5	CASSGRQGETQYF
few	TRBV5-1	TRBJ1-1	CASSRQGREAFF
many	TRBV7-2	TRBJ1-5	CASSLSHSNQPQHF
few	TRBV3-1	TRBJ1-1	CASTSGQGLNTEAFF
NA	TRBV7-6	TRBJ2-1	CASSRTGSPSVNEQFF
few	TRBV20-1	TRBJ2-2	CSARDGSGELFF
few	TRBV25-1	TRBJ2-3	CASSEGGGRTDTQYF
many	TRBV20-1	TRBJ2-1	CSARETTGYSSYNEQFF
NA	TRBV2	TRBJ2-1	CASSDRTSTYNEQFF
NA	TRBV24-1	TRBJ2-3	CATSDGMNKWTDTQYF
NA	TRBV5-1	TRBJ2-3	CASSTDDSFTDTQYF
many	TRBV7-2	TRBJ2-3	CASSLRLAGVTDTQYF
NA	TRBV3-1	TRBJ1-3	CASSLVRSSGNTIYF
few	TRBV29-1	TRBJ1-2	CSGGDSYGYTF
NA	TRBV7-7	TRBJ1-1	CASSERENTEAFF
few	TRBV24-1	TRBJ2-2	CATSENRGNTGELFF
NA	TRBV4-2	TRBJ2-1	CASSQEWVAENEQFF
few	TRBV3-1	TRBJ2-5	CASSQGWTGPETQYF
many	TRBV4-2	TRBJ1-5	CASSQVPDSHQPQHF
once	TRBV4-1	TRBJ2-3	CASSQDTVEGADTQYF
few	TRBV18	TRBJ1-4	CASSPRGKEKLFF
few	TRBV5-8	TRBJ1-5	CASSLWQFSNQPQHF
few	TRBV11-3	TRBJ2-3	CASSFPGAPDTQYF
few	TRBV20-1	TRBJ1-1	CSARARAPGGTEAFF
few	TRBV6-6	TRBJ1-2	CATAGANYGYTF
NA	TRBV7-2	TRBJ1-2	CASSLARQLLNYGYTF
few	TRBV12-3/TRBV12-4	TRBJ1-6	CASTLSWGQPNSPLHF
many	TRBV3-1	TRBJ1-3	CASSYRDWNTIYF
many	TRBV6-5	TRBJ2-1	CASGPGAYNEQFF
many	TRBV20-1	TRBJ2-4	CSAIRNGDLAKNIQYF
NA	TRBV5-6	TRBJ1-6	CASSAAGTGHNSPLHF
NA	TRBV29-1	TRBJ2-4	CSVSTGAKNIQYF
many	TRBV6-1	TRBJ2-6	CASRRGGSGANVLTF
many	TRBV12-3/TRBV12-4	TRBJ2-1	CASSLGSYNEQFF
NA	TRBV18	TRBJ1-6	CASSTTGQGNSPLHF
many	TRBV30	TRBJ1-1	CAWTRDPGRPAEAFF
NA	TRBV12-3/TRBV12-4	TRBJ1-5	CASSFHGRGIRSNQPQHF
NA	TRBV20-1	TRBJ2-1	CSASRTATYNEQFF
few	TRBV3-1	TRBJ2-3	CASSQSFLADTQYF
few	TRBV30	TRBJ2-3	CAWELGDTQYF
few	TRBV24-1	TRBJ2-2	CATSDFYDTGELFF
NA	TRBV5-1	TRBJ2-5	CASSLSKGGETQYF
few	TRBV5-1	TRBJ1-4	CASRPGQGNEKLFF
many	TRBV9	TRBJ2-3	CASSVGLGVNTDTQYF
NA	TRBV27	TRBJ2-3	CASSFTPDRVDTQYF
many	TRBV12-3/TRBV12-4	TRBJ2-4	CASSFSRPGVAKNIQYF
NA	TRBV20-1	TRBJ2-1	CSAITNEQFF
NA	TRBV27	TRBJ2-1	CASHSDYNNEQFF
few	TRBV9	TRBJ1-2	CASSVGDRGLFYGYTF